Listed here are 31 T cell receptor beta chains from one sample, sequenced in a study of cytomegalovirus exposure and HLA in healthy donors. Vbeta (60) and Jbeta (13) primers were used in the PCR. Sequenced by immunoSEQ multiplex PCR; TCRdb stores in-frame clones only, minus some. The sample includes about 82,000 clones, around 85% of them seen just once. Sequences were obtained from PBMCs. These receptors came from a human donor in good health.

V is TRBV7-2 and J is TRBJ1-2; possible D gene TRBD1, 5 bases. The germline V gene has CDR1 SGHTA and CDR2 FQGNSA. Trimming took off 4 bases at V and 2 bases at J, with 14 bases between the two ends. The CDR3 sequence is 15 residues long. CDR3 DNA sequence: TGTGCCAGCAGCTGGGTGGAGGGGCCCAACTATGGCTACACCTTC. Protein: CASSWVEGPNYGYTF.

This chain connects TRBV11-2 to TRBJ1-4; weak D call: TRBD1 (5 bases). From germline, CDR1 is SGHAT and CDR2 FQNNGV. The ends were cut back, 6 bases at V and 6 bases at J, with 11 bases in the middle. CDR3 length: 13 residues. In nucleotides, the CDR3 is TGTGCCAGCAGATCCGGCAGGGATGAAAAACTGTTTTTT. Its protein is CASRSGRDEKLFF.

This clone appeared a few times. V gene TRBV12-5 combines with J gene TRBJ1-1; D unresolved. Trimming shortened V by 1 base and J by 0 bases, and 9 bases separated the two germline ends. This CDR3 has 15 residues. CDR1 and CDR2 from the germline V gene are LGHNT and FRNRAP. This CDR3 is CASGLGQVMNTEAFF. The CDR3 coding sequence is TGTGCTAGTGGTTTGGGGCAGGTCATGAACACTGAAGCTTTCTTT.

This clone has just a few counts. CDR3 in DNA: TGTGCCAGCAGTGAAGCTACAGGGACAGATACGCAGTATTTT. Its protein is CASSEATGTDTQYF. The J gene is TRBJ2-3, the V gene TRBV6-1; D possibly corresponds to TRBD1 (6 bases). The V end lost 0 bases, the J end lost 3 bases, and 7 bases lay between the germline ends. This CDR3 contains 14 residues. From germline, CDR1 is MNHNS and CDR2 SASEGT.

This chain connects TRBV2 to TRBJ1-6; 8 positions agree with TRBD1. The V gene end was trimmed by 6 bases and the J gene end by 10 bases; junction bases not matched to a gene: 11. Germline lookup yields CDR1 SNHLY and CDR2 FYNNEI. The CDR3 contains 15 residues. Here the CDR3 reads CASSPRQGADSPLHF. The CDR3 coding sequence is TGTGCCAGCAGCCCACGGCAGGGGGCGGACTCACCCCTCCACTTT.

J is TRBJ1-6 and V is TRBV5-1; D is undetermined. The CDR3 loop spans 17 amino acids. V was cut by 0 bases and J by 0 bases, with 10 bases left in between. CDR1 and CDR2 from the germline V gene are SGHRS and YFSETQ. Here the CDR3 DNA reads TGCGCCAGCAGCTTGGAACGGAGTAGCTCCTATAATTCACCCCTCCACTTT. Its translation: CASSLERSSSYNSPLHF.

Notes on this clone: Relative to the germline gene, one junction end is altered; a read error may explain this. The V gene is TRBV7-9, the J gene TRBJ2-5; 8 bases fit TRBD1. CDR1 and CDR2 from the germline V gene are SEHNR and FQNEAQ (reference sequence). The CDR3 runs 18 residues. CDR3 DNA sequence: TGTTCCAGCAGCTTATTAGACAGGGGCCGAGAGTGGCAAGAGACCCAGTACTTC. This gives the protein CSSSLLDRGREWQETQYF. Looking up the rest from reference TRBV7-9 and TRBJ2-5 gives the full variable domain: DTGVSQNPRHKITKRGQNVTFRCDPISEHNRLYWYRQTLGQGPEFLTYFQNEAQLEKSRLLSDRFSAERPKGSFSTLEIQRTEQGDSAMYLCSSSLLDRGREWQETQYFGPGTRLLVL.

The CDR3 DNA reads as TGCGCCAGCACCACAGGGGACAGCTCCTACGAGCAGTACTTC. Its translation is CASTTGDSSYEQYF. The V gene is TRBV10-2, the J gene TRBJ2-7, with 7 bases fitting TRBD1. Unmatched junction bases numbered 6, after V lost 7 bases and J lost 0 bases. The length of the CDR3 is 14 residues. Germline assignment: CDR1 WSHSY and CDR2 SAAADI.

In DNA, the CDR3 is TGCGCCAGCAGCCAAGATGGAGCAGGGGTAGAGACCCAGTACTTC. This gives the protein CASSQDGAGVETQYF. The chain employs TRBV4-3 and TRBJ2-5, with D tentatively TRBD1 (6 bases). Germline assignment: CDR1 LGHNA and CDR2 YSLEER. The CDR3 covers 15 residues. Trimming left V 0 bases short and J 4 bases short, with 12 bases between.

V and J are TRBV2 and TRBJ2-2; no reliable D call. V lost 7 bases and J 4 bases, leaving 22 bases between the germline ends. The length of the CDR3 is 17 residues. Germline V gene data show CDR1 as SNHLY and CDR2 as FYNNEI. This CDR3 reads CASIGTHRPETTGELFF. CDR3 sequence (DNA): TGTGCCAGCATTGGCACACATAGACCGGAGACCACCGGGGAGCTGTTTTTT.

The chain joins TRBV6-5 to TRBJ1-1, with D possibly matching TRBD1 (5 bases). Germline CDR1 MNHEY, CDR2 SVGAGI. CDR3 length equals 14 residues. V was trimmed by 0 bases and J by 5 bases, leaving 10 bases between them. CDR3 coding DNA: TGTGCCAGCAGTTACTCTGGCAGGGCGACTGAAGCTTTCTTT. Amino acids: CASSYSGRATEAFF.

The CDR3 spells CASTLRGPTLNEQFF. The CDR3 DNA reads as TGTGCCAGCACCTTAAGAGGGCCCACCCTCAATGAGCAGTTCTTC. The chain has TRBV2 and TRBJ2-1; the D gene is possibly TRBD2 (5 bases). The length of the CDR3 is 15 residues. Trimming removed 7 bases at V and 6 bases at J, with 19 bases between. In germline, CDR1 is SNHLY, CDR2 FYNNEI.

As to this clone: One end of the junction fails to match germline, which may point to a read error. This chain uses TRBV27 with TRBJ1-2; a possible D gene is TRBD1 (6 bases). Germline CDR1 MNHEY, CDR2 SMNVEV (reference sequence). The CDR3 spans 17 residues. CDR3 residues: CASSFQGGGALGYGYPF. CDR3 DNA: TGTGCCAGCAGTTTCCAGGGAGGGGGGGCCTTGGGCTATGGCTACCCCTTC.

The rearrangement joins TRBV11-3 to TRBJ1-1, with D perhaps TRBD1 (5 bases). The CDR3 sequence is 14 residues long. Germline V gene data show CDR1 as SGHNT and CDR2 as YENEEA. Trimming shortened V by 2 bases and J by 5 bases, and 12 bases separated the two germline ends. Here the CDR3 DNA reads TGTGCCAGCAGCTTAAGCTCGGGGGAAACTGAAGCTTTCTTT. Residues: CASSLSSGETEAFF.

The count of this clone is one. This chain joins TRBV18 and TRBJ2-5; TRBD2 matches at 13 bases. The germline V gene encodes CDR1 KGHSH and CDR2 LQKENI. V trimming: 1 base; J trimming: 7 bases; junction bases outside the gene matches: 9. This CDR3 has 17 amino acids. CDR3 amino acids: CASSPRKLAGGGWTQYF. The CDR3 coding sequence is TGTGCCAGCTCACCACGTAAACTAGCGGGGGGGGGTTGGACCCAGTACTTC.

This chain links TRBV2 with TRBJ2-5; 7 bases map to TRBD2. The germline CDR1 and CDR2 sequences are SNHLY and FYNNEI. With V trimmed by 1 base and J by 2 bases, 10 bases remained unmatched. The CDR3 is 17 amino acids. The CDR3 region is CASSEVGGGLPQETQYF. The CDR3 bases are TGTGCCAGCAGTGAAGTGGGGGGGGGACTCCCACAAGAGACCCAGTACTTC. The full variable domain, rest sourced from reference TRBV2 and TRBJ2-5, is EPEVTQTPSHQVTQMGQEVILRCVPISNHLYFYWYRQILGQKVEFLVSFYNNEISEKSEIFDDQFSVERPDGSNFTLKIRSTKLEDSAMYFCASSEVGGGLPQETQYFGPGTRLLVL.

In its sample, this clone was seen a few times. This chain connects TRBV5-1 to TRBJ2-7, with 7 bases lining up with TRBD1. V trimming: 0 bases; J trimming: 5 bases; junction bases outside the gene matches: 8. Germline lookup yields CDR1 SGHRS and CDR2 YFSETQ. The CDR3 totals 15 residues. This chain's CDR3 is CASSLGQGPLDEQYF. In DNA form, the CDR3 reads TGCGCCAGCAGCTTGGGACAGGGCCCCCTTGACGAGCAGTACTTC. The complete variable domain, with remaining parts taken from reference TRBV5-1 and TRBJ2-7, reads KAGVTQTPRYLIKTRGQQVTLSCSPISGHRSVSWYQQTPGQGLQFLFEYFSETQRNKGNFPGRFSGRQFSNSRSEMNVSTLELGDSALYLCASSLGQGPLDEQYFGPGTRLTVT.

The V gene is TRBV2, the J gene TRBJ1-5, with unresolved D. The J call is doubtful: the DNA matches TRBJ2-3 better. Germline V gene data show CDR1 as SNHLY and CDR2 as FYNNEI. This CDR3 is 12 amino acids long. CDR3 in amino acids: CASSADNQPQYF. CDR3 coding DNA: TGTGCCAGCAGTGCCGACAATCAGCCCCAGTATTTT.

This clone turned up a few times. The genes are TRBV4-2 and TRBJ2-5; perhaps TRBD2 as D (5 bases). CDR1 and CDR2 from the germline V gene are LGHNA and YNFKEQ. There are 15 residues in the CDR3. The V end lost 0 bases, the J end lost 5 bases, and 13 bases lay between the germline ends. The CDR3 coding sequence is TGTGCCAGCAGCCAAGAGGGCAGGAGAGGGGAGACCCAGTACTTC. Amino acid sequence: CASSQEGRRGETQYF.

The V gene is TRBV25-1, the J gene TRBJ2-1; TRBD1 agrees at 9 bases. Trimming removed 4 bases from V and 2 bases from J; junction bases left unmatched: 0. This CDR3 has 14 residues. Germline V gene lookup returns CDR1 MGHDK and CDR2 SYGVNS. The CDR3 reads CASSGQGAYNEQFF. DNA for the CDR3: TGTGCCAGCAGTGGACAGGGGGCCTACAATGAGCAGTTCTTC.

This chain connects TRBV5-1 to TRBJ1-4, with 8 bases identical to TRBD1. With 5 bases clipped from V and 7 bases from J, the junction kept 10 bases outside the gene matches. The germline gives CDR1 SGHRS, CDR2 YFSETQ. There are 15 residues in the CDR3. The CDR3 DNA reads as TGCGCCAGCAGACCCTCCCCAGACAGGGGTGAAAAACTGTTTTTT. As protein: CASRPSPDRGEKLFF.

This sequence joins TRBV5-1 and TRBJ2-1; D might be TRBD1 (5 bases). The V end was cut by 0 bases, the J end by 7 bases, with 8 bases between. The CDR3 runs 13 residues. Germline values: CDR1 SGHRS, CDR2 YFSETQ. CDR3 sequence reads: CASSLGDSNEQFF. DNA of the CDR3: TGCGCCAGCAGCTTGGGTGACAGTAATGAGCAGTTCTTC.

The chain joins TRBV7-9 to TRBJ1-1; 7 bases map to TRBD1. Germline trimming cut 6 bases from V and 4 bases from J; bases unmatched to any gene: 11. The CDR3 consists of 15 residues. Looked up from germline, CDR1 is SEHNR and CDR2 is FQNEAQ (reference sequence). The CDR3 DNA reads as TGTGCCAGCAGGCCCTTACAGGGGTTGGTCACTGAAGCTTTCTTT. It is translated as CASRPLQGLVTEAFF. The full variable domain, rest sourced from reference TRBV7-9 and TRBJ1-1, is DTGVSQNPRHKITKRGQNVTFRCDPISEHNRLYWYRQTLGQGPEFLTYFQNEAQLEKSRLLSDRFSAERPKGSFSTLEIQRTEQGDSAMYLCASRPLQGLVTEAFFGQGTRLTVV.

This clone was seen a handful of times. The V gene is TRBV7-8, the J gene TRBJ2-5; TRBD2 matches at 7 bases. V dropped 5 bases and J dropped 9; count of bases not matched to a gene: 9. Germline V gene data show CDR1 as SGHVS and CDR2 as FQNEAQ. The CDR3 sequence is 13 residues long. The CDR3 DNA is TGTGCCAGCAGCCCCGGGGACTATCGACCCCAGTACTTC. Translated: CASSPGDYRPQYF.

V is TRBV19 and J is TRBJ1-1, with 10 bases identical to TRBD1. This CDR3 comprises 14 residues. J was trimmed by 7 bases and V by 7 bases; bases with no gene match: 9. Germline V CDR1 and CDR2: LNHDA, SQIVND (reference sequence). In DNA, the CDR3 is TGTGCCAGTATCCATAGGACAGGGGGGAGTGAAGCTTTCTTT. Its translation is CASIHRTGGSEAFF.

V gene TRBV4-3 combines with J gene TRBJ1-2; D remains ambiguous. Germline V CDR1 and CDR2: LGHNA, YSLEER. Trimming took 1 base from V and 8 from J, leaving 14 bases between them. The CDR3 covers 14 residues. The CDR3 loop is CASSQGTEGTGYTF. The CDR3 region has the DNA TGCGCCAGCAGCCAAGGTACGGAGGGTACCGGCTACACCTTC.

The J gene is TRBJ2-1, the V gene TRBV18; maybe TRBD2 (6 bases). This CDR3 has 14 amino acids. The V and J ends lost 6 bases and 0 bases respectively, with 9 bases between them. Germline-derived CDR1 and CDR2 are KGHSH and LQKENI. DNA of the CDR3: TGTGCCAGCTCGGGGGGAAGCTCCTACAATGAGCAGTTCTTC. Protein sequence: CASSGGSSYNEQFF.

V gene TRBV19 combines with J gene TRBJ2-2, with 8 bases identical to TRBD2. After removal of 3 bases from V and 7 bases from J, the junction contained 4 bases not matched to a gene. The CDR3 runs 14 residues. From germline, CDR1 is LNHDA and CDR2 SQIVND (reference sequence). The CDR3 loop reads CASSIQSGGGELFF. The DNA for the CDR3 is TGTGCCAGTAGTATCCAGAGCGGGGGCGGGGAGCTGTTTTTT.

V is TRBV11-2 and J is TRBJ1-3; D gene unclear. Trimming took 2 bases from V and 4 from J, leaving 6 bases between them. This CDR3 has 13 amino acids. Germline V gene data show CDR1 as SGHAT and CDR2 as FQNNGV. The DNA of the CDR3 is TGTGCCAGCAGCTTATTCGGGGGAAACACCATATATTTT. Translated, it gives CASSLFGGNTIYF.

This clone was detected once. The J gene is TRBJ2-2, the V gene TRBV5-4; D is perhaps TRBD2 (5 bases). The V end lost 3 bases, the J end lost 6 bases, and 9 bases lay between the germline ends. Germline CDR1 is SGHNT and CDR2 is YYREEE (reference sequence). The CDR3 is 13 residues long. The CDR3 region is CASSSSEAGELFF. Here the CDR3 DNA reads TGTGCCAGCAGCTCCTCGGAGGCCGGGGAGCTGTTTTTT.

The chain links TRBV18 to TRBJ2-6; 10 bases are shared with TRBD1. The CDR3 has 15 residues. V lost 6 bases to trimming and J lost 2 bases; unmatched junction nucleotides: 1. Germline CDR1 is KGHSH and CDR2 is LQKENI. The CDR3 loop is CASSTGGTGANVLTF. The CDR3, as DNA: TGTGCCAGCTCGACAGGGGGCACTGGGGCCAACGTCCTGACTTTC.